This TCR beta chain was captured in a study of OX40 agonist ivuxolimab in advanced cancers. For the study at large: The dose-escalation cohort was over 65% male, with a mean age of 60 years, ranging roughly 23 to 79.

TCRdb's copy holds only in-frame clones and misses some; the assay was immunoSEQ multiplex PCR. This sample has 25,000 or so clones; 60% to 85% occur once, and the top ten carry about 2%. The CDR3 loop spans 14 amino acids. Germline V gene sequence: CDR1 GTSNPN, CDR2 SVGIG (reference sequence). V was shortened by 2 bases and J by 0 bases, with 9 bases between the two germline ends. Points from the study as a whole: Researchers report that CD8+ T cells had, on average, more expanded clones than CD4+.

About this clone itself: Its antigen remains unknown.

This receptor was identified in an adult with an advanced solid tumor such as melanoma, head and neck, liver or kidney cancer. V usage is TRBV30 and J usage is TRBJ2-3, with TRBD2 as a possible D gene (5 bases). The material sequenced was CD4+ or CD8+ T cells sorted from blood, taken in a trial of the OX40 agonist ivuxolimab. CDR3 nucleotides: TGTGCCTGGAGTAACAGCGGTAGCACAGATACGCAGTATTTT. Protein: CAWSNSGSTDTQYF. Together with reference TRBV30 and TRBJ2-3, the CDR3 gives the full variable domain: SQTIHQWPATLVQPVGSPLSLECTVEGTSNPNLYWYRQAAGRGLQLLFYSVGIGQISSEVPQNLSASRPQDRQFILSSKKLLLSDSGFYLCAWSNSGSTDTQYFGPGTRLTVL.